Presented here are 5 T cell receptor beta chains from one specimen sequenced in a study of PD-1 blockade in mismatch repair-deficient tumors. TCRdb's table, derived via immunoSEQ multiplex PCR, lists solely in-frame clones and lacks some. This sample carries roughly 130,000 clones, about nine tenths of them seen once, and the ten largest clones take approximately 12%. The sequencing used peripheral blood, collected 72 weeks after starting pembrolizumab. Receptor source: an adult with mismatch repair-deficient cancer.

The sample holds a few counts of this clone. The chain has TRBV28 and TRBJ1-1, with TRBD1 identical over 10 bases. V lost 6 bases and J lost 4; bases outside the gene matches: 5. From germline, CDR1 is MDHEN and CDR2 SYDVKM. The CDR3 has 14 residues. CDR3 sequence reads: CASSRQGAGTEAFF. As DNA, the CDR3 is TGTGCCAGCAGCAGACAGGGGGCGGGCACTGAAGCTTTCTTT.

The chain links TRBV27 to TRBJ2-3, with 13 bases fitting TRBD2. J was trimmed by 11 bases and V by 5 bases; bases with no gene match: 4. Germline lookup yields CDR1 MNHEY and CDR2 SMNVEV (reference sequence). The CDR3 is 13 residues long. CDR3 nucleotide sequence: TGTGCCAGCAGTGCGGGACTAGCGGGAATGCAGTATTTT. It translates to CASSAGLAGMQYF.

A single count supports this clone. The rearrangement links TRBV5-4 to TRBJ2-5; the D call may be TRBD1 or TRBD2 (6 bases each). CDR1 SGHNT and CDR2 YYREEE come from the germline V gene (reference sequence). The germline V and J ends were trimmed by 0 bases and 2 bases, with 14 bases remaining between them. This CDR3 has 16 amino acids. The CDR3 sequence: CASSLEGGVGQETQYF. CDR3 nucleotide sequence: TGTGCCAGCAGCTTGGAGGGGGGCGTAGGTCAAGAGACCCAGTACTTC.

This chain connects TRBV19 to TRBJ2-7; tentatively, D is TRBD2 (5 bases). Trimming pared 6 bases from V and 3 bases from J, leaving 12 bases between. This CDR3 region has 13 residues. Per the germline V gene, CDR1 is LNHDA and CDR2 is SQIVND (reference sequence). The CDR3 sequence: CASSEGTIYEQYF. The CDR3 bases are TGTGCCAGTAGCGAGGGTACCATCTACGAGCAGTACTTC.

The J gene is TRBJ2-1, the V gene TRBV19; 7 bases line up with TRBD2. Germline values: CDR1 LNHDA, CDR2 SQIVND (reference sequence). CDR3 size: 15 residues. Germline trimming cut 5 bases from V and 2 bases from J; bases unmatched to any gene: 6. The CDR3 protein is CASSLREGPYNEQFF. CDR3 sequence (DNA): TGTGCCAGTAGTCTAAGGGAGGGCCCCTACAATGAGCAGTTCTTC.